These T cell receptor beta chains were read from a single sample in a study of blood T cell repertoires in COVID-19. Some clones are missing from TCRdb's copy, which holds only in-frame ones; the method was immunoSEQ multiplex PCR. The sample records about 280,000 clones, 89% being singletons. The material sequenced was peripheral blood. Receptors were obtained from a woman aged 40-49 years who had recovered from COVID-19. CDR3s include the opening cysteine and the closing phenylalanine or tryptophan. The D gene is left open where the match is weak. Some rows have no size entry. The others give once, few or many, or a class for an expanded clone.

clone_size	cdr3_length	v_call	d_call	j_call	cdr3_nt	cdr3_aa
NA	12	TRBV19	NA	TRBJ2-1	TGTGCCAGTAGTCCCGGCTACAATGAGCAGTTCTTC	CASSPGYNEQFF
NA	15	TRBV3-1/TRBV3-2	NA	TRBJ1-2	TGTGCCAGCAGCCAAGATCTACAGGGCTGGTATGGCTACACCTTC	CASSQDLQGWYGYTF
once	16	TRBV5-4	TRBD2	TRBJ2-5	TGTGCCAGCAGCTCGGGCGGGGGGCGAGGCTCTGAGACCCAGTACTTC	CASSSGGGRGSETQYF
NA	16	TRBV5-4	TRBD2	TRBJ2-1	TGTGCCAGCAGCTTGGCGAGTAGCGGGAGTGACAATGAGCAGTTCTTC	CASSLASSGSDNEQFF
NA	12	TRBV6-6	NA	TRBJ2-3	TGTGCCAGCGGTGGCCCGACAGATACGCAGTATTTT	CASGGPTDTQYF
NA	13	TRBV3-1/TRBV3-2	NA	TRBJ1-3	TGTGCCAGCGCGGCAGGGGCTGGAAACACCATATATTTT	CASAAGAGNTIYF
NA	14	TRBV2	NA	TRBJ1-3	TGTGCCAGCAGGGAACAGTACTCTGGAAACACCATATATTTT	CASREQYSGNTIYF
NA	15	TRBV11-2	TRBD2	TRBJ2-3	TGTGCCAGCAGCCCGGGACTAGCGGGAGAGAATACGCAGTATTTT	CASSPGLAGENTQYF
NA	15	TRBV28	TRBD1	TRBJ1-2	TGTGCCAGCAGTCCATCGGACAGGGATAACTATGGCTACACCTTC	CASSPSDRDNYGYTF
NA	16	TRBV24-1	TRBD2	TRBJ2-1	TGTGCCACCAGTGACCCGGGACTAGCGGACTACAATGAGCAGTTCTTC	CATSDPGLADYNEQFF
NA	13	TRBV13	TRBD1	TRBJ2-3	TGTGCCAGCAGCGGCACAGGGGGGGATACGCAGTATTTT	CASSGTGGDTQYF
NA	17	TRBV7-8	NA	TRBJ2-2	TGTGCCAGCAGCCGAGAGAGGAGCAGGGCTAACACCGGGGAGCTGTTTTTT	CASSRERSRANTGELFF
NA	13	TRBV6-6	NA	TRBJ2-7	TGTGCCACCGGTTCTTATTCCTCCTACGAGCAGTACTTC	CATGSYSSYEQYF
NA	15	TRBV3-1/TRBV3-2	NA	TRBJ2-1	TGTGCCAGCAGCCAAGTTAGTGCTTACTACAATGAGCAGTTCTTC	CASSQVSAYYNEQFF
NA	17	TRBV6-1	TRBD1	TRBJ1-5	TGTGCCAGCAGTGATTTGGGACAGGGGGGCGGCAATCAGCCCCAGCATTTT	CASSDLGQGGGNQPQHF
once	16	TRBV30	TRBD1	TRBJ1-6	TGTGCCTGGGGGACCGGGACAGGGCCCCTTAATTCACCCCTCCACTTT	CAWGTGTGPLNSPLHF
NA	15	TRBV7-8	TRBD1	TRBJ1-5	TGTGCCAGCAGCTCTCAAGGACAGGGTGATCAGCCCCAGCATTTT	CASSSQGQGDQPQHF
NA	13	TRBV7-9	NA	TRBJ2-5	TGTGCCAGCAGACACCGACAGGAAGAGACCCAGTACTTC	CASRHRQEETQYF
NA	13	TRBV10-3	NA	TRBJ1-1	TGTGCCATCAGCCCCCGGGAGGGCACTGAAGCTTTCTTT	CAISPREGTEAFF
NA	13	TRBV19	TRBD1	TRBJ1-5	TGTGCCAGTATGGGGCAGGGGGGTCAGCCCCAGCATTTT	CASMGQGGQPQHF
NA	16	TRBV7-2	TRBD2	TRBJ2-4	TGTGCCAGCAGCCGCTCCGCGGGGACTAGCGGAGGCATTCAGTACTTC	CASSRSAGTSGGIQYF
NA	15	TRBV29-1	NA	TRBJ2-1	TGCAGCGCAAGCTATAGCCCCCCCTCCTACAATGAGCAGTTCTTC	CSASYSPPSYNEQFF
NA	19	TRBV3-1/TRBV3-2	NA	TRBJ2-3	TGTGCCAGCAGCCAAGATTTCGGATACGGCGCTGGGGGGGGGCCCACGCAGTATTTT	CASSQDFGYGAGGGPTQYF
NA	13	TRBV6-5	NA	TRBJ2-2	TGTGCCAGCAGTTACTCTATAACCGGGGAGCTGTTTTTT	CASSYSITGELFF
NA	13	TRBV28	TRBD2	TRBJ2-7	TGTGCTGCGGCGGGGGGCTACTACTACGAGCAGTACTTC	CAAAGGYYYEQYF
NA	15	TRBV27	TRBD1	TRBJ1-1	TGTGCCAGCAGTTTCCGGGACAGGGCGAACACTGAAGCTTTCTTT	CASSFRDRANTEAFF
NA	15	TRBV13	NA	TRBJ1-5	TGTGCCAGCAGCTTAGGCAGGGCAGGCAATCAGCCCCAGCATTTT	CASSLGRAGNQPQHF
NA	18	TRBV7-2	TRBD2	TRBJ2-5	TGTGCCAGCAGCCGGAAGGGACTAGCGGGAGGAAAGGTGGAGACCCAGTACTTC	CASSRKGLAGGKVETQYF
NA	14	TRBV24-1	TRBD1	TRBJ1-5	TGTGCCACTAGTGAGACAGGGGGCAGTCAGCCCCAGCATTTT	CATSETGGSQPQHF
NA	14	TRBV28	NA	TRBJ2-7	TGTGCCAGCAGTTTAGGAGTGGCCCCCTACGAGCAGTACTTC	CASSLGVAPYEQYF
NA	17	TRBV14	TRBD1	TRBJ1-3	TGTGCCAGCAGCCTTCCCGAGACAGGGAAGCGTGGAAACACCATATATTTT	CASSLPETGKRGNTIYF
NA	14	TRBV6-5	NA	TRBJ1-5	TGTGCCAGCAGCCAACAGGATAGCAATCAGCCCCAGCATTTT	CASSQQDSNQPQHF
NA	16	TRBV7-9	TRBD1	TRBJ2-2	TGTGCCAGCAGCCCACCGGGACAGGGTGGCACCGGGGAGCTGTTTTTT	CASSPPGQGGTGELFF
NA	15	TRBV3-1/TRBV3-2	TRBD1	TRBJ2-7	TGTGCCAGCAGCCAAGATGGGCAGGGGGCAGGGGAGCAGTACTTC	CASSQDGQGAGEQYF
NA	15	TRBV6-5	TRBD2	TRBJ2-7	TGTGCCAGCAGTTCGTATCGAGCGGGAGCAGGCGAGCAGTACTTC	CASSSYRAGAGEQYF
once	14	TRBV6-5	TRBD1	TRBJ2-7	TGTGCCAGCAGTTTTGGACAGGGCTCCTACGAGCAGTACTTC	CASSFGQGSYEQYF
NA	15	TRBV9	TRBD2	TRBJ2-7	TGTGCCAGCAGCGTAGGGGGAGGGCCACCCTACGAGCAGTACTTC	CASSVGGGPPYEQYF
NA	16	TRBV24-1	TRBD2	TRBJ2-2	TGTGCCACCAGTGGTAGCGGGAGCGGGAACACCGGGGAGCTGTTTTTT	CATSGSGSGNTGELFF
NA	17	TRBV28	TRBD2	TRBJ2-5	TGTGCCAGCAGTTTATCACTAGCGGGAGGGCCCCCGAAGACCCAGTACTTC	CASSLSLAGGPPKTQYF
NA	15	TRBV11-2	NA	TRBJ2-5	TGTGCCAGCAGCTTGGAGCTTTCGTCCCAAGAGACCCAGTACTTC	CASSLELSSQETQYF
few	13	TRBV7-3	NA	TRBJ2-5	TGTGCCAGCAGCCGGACAGACCAAGAGACCCAGTACTTC	CASSRTDQETQYF
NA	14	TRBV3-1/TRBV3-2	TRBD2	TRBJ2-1	TGTGCCAGCAGCCAGACTAGCGGCCACAATGAGCAGTTCTTC	CASSQTSGHNEQFF
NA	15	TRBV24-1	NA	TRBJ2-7	TGTGCCACCAGTGATTCCTCCAGGGGTGGGAACGAGCAGTACTTC	CATSDSSRGGNEQYF
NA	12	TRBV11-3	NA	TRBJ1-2	TGTGCCAGCAGCTTCCGTAACTATGGCTACACCTTC	CASSFRNYGYTF
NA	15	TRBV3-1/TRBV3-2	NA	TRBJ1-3	TGTGCCAGCAGCCTTTCGGGGTACTTCGGAAACACCATATATTTT	CASSLSGYFGNTIYF
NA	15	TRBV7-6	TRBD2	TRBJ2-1	TGTGCCAGCAGCTTTGGGCTAGCGGGAGCAGGCGAGCAGTTCTTC	CASSFGLAGAGEQFF
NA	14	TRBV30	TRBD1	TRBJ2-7	TGTGCCTGGAACCCCGGGACAGGGTACTACGAGCAGTACTTC	CAWNPGTGYYEQYF
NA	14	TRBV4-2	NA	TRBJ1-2	TGTGCCAGCAGCCAAGATAGTCCCTACTATGGCTACACCTTC	CASSQDSPYYGYTF
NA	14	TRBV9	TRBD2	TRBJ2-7	TGTGCCAGCAGCGTAGACGGGAGGAGCTACGAGCAGTACTTC	CASSVDGRSYEQYF
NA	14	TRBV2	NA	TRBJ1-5	TGTGCCAGCAGTAGACAGGTCGAGGGGCAGCCCCAGCATTTT	CASSRQVEGQPQHF
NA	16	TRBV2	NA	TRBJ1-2	TGTGCCAGCACACCGCGATGGGGCGGTGGCGACTATGGCTACACCTTC	CASTPRWGGGDYGYTF
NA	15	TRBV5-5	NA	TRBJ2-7	TGTGCCAGCAGCTTTATACTCTTGACAGACTACGAGCAGTACTTC	CASSFILLTDYEQYF
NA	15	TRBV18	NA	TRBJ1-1	TGTGCCAGCTCATTGCGGCAGGGCCTGAGTGGTGAAGCTTTCTTT	CASSLRQGLSGEAFF